The 15 T cell receptor beta chains below come from one sample, sequenced in a study of T cell responses to AZD1222 COVID-19 vaccine. The table came from immunoSEQ multiplex PCR; TCRdb's copy has only in-frame clones and leaves some out. The table lists 150,000 to 200,000 clones, 70% to 90% of them singletons. The starting material was peripheral blood, obtained 28 days after the second AZD1222 dose. The receptor set was obtained from an adult who received the AZD1222 COVID-19 vaccine.

The V gene is TRBV19, the J gene TRBJ2-7; D is uncertain. The CDR3 spans 14 residues. Deletions cut 4 bases from V and 0 bases from J, with 10 bases between. CDR1 is LNHDA, CDR2 SQIVND, per germline (reference sequence). The CDR3, as DNA: TGTGCCAGTAGTAGGCAGACCAGCTCCTACGAGCAGTACTTC. This gives the protein CASSRQTSSYEQYF.

The CDR3 DNA sequence: TGTGCCAGCAGCTCAGACAGACAGAACACTGAAGCTTTCTTT. Translating it yields CASSSDRQNTEAFF. The chain employs TRBV11-1 and TRBJ1-1; possible D gene TRBD1, 5 bases. This CDR3 is built from 14 residues. Trimming took off 4 bases at V and 1 base at J, with 10 bases between the two ends. The germline V gene encodes CDR1 SGHAT and CDR2 FQDESV (reference sequence).

The chain carries TRBV14 and TRBJ1-4; D gene uncertain. This CDR3 spans 15 amino acids. Trimming pared 4 bases from V and 0 bases from J, leaving 9 bases between. Per the germline V gene, CDR1 is SGHDN and CDR2 is FVKESK. The CDR3 is CASSRMGSTNEKLFF. The CDR3 DNA reads TGTGCCAGCAGCCGCATGGGTTCAACTAATGAAAAACTGTTTTTT.

This chain connects TRBV6-4 to TRBJ1-2; no clear D gene. The V and J ends lost 3 bases and 2 bases respectively, with 7 bases between them. This CDR3 contains 13 residues. Germline loops: CDR1 MRHNA, CDR2 SNTAGT. The CDR3 DNA reads as TGTGCCAGCAGTGAGACACTAAACTATGGCTACACCTTC. Its protein is CASSETLNYGYTF.

V is TRBV6-1 and J is TRBJ1-1; no firm D call. V was cut by 3 bases and J by 0 bases, with 8 bases left in between. CDR3 length equals 14 residues. Germline V gene data show CDR1 as MNHNS and CDR2 as SASEGT. DNA of the CDR3: TGTGCCAGCAGTGATTGGCTCATGAACACTGAAGCTTTCTTT. This sequence encodes CASSDWLMNTEAFF.

The genes are TRBV29-1 and TRBJ1-1; 10 bases agree with TRBD1. Germline CDR1 SQVTM, CDR2 ANQGSEA. The V gene end was trimmed by 4 bases and the J gene end by 7 bases; junction bases not matched to a gene: 6. The CDR3 runs to 13 residues. CDR3 sequence (DNA): TGCAGCGTTGCGGGGACAGGGGAAAATGAAGCTTTCTTT. This codes for CSVAGTGENEAFF.

This sequence joins TRBV4-2 and TRBJ1-1; 7 nucleotides match TRBD1. This CDR3 region has 15 residues. V shed 2 bases, J shed 4 bases, and the junction held 7 bases outside the gene matches. CDR1 is LGHNA, CDR2 YNFKEQ, per germline. The CDR3 reads CASSQQTGLVTEAFF. CDR3 DNA sequence: TGTGCCAGCAGCCAACAGACAGGGTTGGTCACTGAAGCTTTCTTT.

V usage is TRBV7-8 and J usage is TRBJ2-3; either TRBD1 or TRBD2 may fit D (5 bases each). The germline gives CDR1 SGHVS, CDR2 FQNEAQ. The CDR3 is 14 amino acids. The V gene lost 5 bases and the J gene lost 4 bases, with 13 bases spanning the gap. This chain's CDR3 is CASSLRDEADTQYF. The CDR3 DNA follows: TGTGCCAGCAGCCTCCGGGACGAAGCAGATACGCAGTATTTT.

This clone was seen a handful of times. The chain has TRBV4-2 and TRBJ2-2; D possibly matches TRBD1 or TRBD2 (7 bases each). Trimming shortened V by 3 bases and J by 5 bases, and 16 bases separated the two germline ends. The CDR3 spans 16 residues. CDR1 and CDR2 from the germline V gene are LGHNA and YNFKEQ. DNA of the CDR3: TGTGCCAGCAGCCACCGTCCAGGGGGGGAGACCGGGGAGCTGTTTTTT. This sequence encodes CASSHRPGGETGELFF.

The genes are TRBV19 and TRBJ2-7; D unresolved. V was pared by 3 bases and J by 0 bases, with 9 bases between. The germline V gene encodes CDR1 LNHDA and CDR2 SQIVND (reference sequence). This CDR3 has 14 residues. This chain's CDR3 is CASSMVMSSYEQYF. The CDR3 coding sequence is TGTGCCAGTAGTATGGTCATGAGCTCCTACGAGCAGTACTTC.

V gene TRBV24-1 combines with J gene TRBJ2-2; D remains ambiguous. The CDR3 length is 14 residues. Germline V CDR1 and CDR2: KGHDR, SFDVKD. The V end lost 4 bases, the J end lost 8 bases, and 13 bases lay between the germline ends. In nucleotides, the CDR3 is TGTGCCACCAGTGACCTGACCCCGGAGGGGGAGCTGTTTTTT. Protein product: CATSDLTPEGELFF.

This clone has only a few counts. The chain recombines TRBV6-1 with TRBJ2-7, with TRBD1 identical over 7 bases. The length of the CDR3 is 15 residues. Per the germline V gene, CDR1 is MNHNS and CDR2 is SASEGT. V shed 3 bases and J 0 bases; nucleotides not matched to a gene: 5. CDR3 bases: TGTGCCAGCAGTGAGGGGGACAGAGCCTCCTACGAGCAGTACTTC. Translating it yields CASSEGDRASYEQYF.

The rearrangement uses TRBV11-3 and TRBJ1-1, with D unclear. The CDR3 covers 13 residues. V was clipped by 5 bases and J by 1 base, with 8 bases between them. Germline V gene sequence: CDR1 SGHNT, CDR2 YENEEA. The CDR3 region has the DNA TGTGCCAGCAGCGGACGGACGAACACTGAAGCTTTCTTT. It translates to CASSGRTNTEAFF. Based on the CDR3 plus reference TRBV11-3 and TRBJ1-1, the full variable domain is EAGVVQSPRYKIIEKKQPVAFWCNPISGHNTLYWYLQNLGQGPELLIRYENEEAVDDSQLPKDRFSAERLKGVDSTLKIQPAELGDSAVYLCASSGRTNTEAFFGQGTRLTVV.

The V and J genes are TRBV4-2 and TRBJ1-1; D gene unclear. Germline CDR1 is LGHNA and CDR2 is YNFKEQ. CDR3 length: 11 residues. Trimming pared 1 base from V and 8 bases from J, leaving 5 bases between. Here the CDR3 reads CASSQGKEAFF. The CDR3 nucleotides read TGTGCCAGCAGCCAAGGTAAAGAAGCTTTCTTT.

This chain links TRBV5-1 with TRBJ2-1; TRBD2 might be the D (5 bases). The V end was cut by 0 bases, the J end by 0 bases, with 10 bases between. The CDR3 is 16 residues long. Per the germline V gene, CDR1 is SGHRS and CDR2 is YFSETQ. CDR3 sequence (DNA): TGCGCCAGCAGCTTGGTTACGGGGAGCTCCTACAATGAGCAGTTCTTC. Protein: CASSLVTGSSYNEQFF.